Each of the 4 T cell receptor beta chains below was sequenced from the same sample in a study of cytomegalovirus exposure and HLA in healthy donors (dated by TCRdb to about 2017). Receptor amplification or capture employed the immunoSEQ multiplex PCR assay. For the multiplex PCR, a mixture combining 60 forward primers for TCR Vbeta segments and 13 reverse primers for TCR Jbeta segments was used. This is the immuneACCESS table as TCRdb keeps it, with only in-frame sequences that have V and J called. A part of the clones is gone; compared with another copy, unresolved V genes explain less than half, and the rest is unexplained. A total of roughly 66,000 clones appear in this sample, around 64% of them only once. The ten largest clones represent 3% to 3.5% of the sample. The material sequenced was PBMCs. The receptors were gathered from a woman aged 50 to 65 in good health and CMV-seronegative.

This clone came up a few times. This chain uses TRBV19 with TRBJ1-4; TRBD1 matches at 7 bases. Germline loops: CDR1 LNHDA, CDR2 SQIVND (reference sequence). V lost 3 bases, J lost 5 bases, and 3 bases stayed unmatched. The CDR3 runs 14 residues. The CDR3 DNA follows: TGTGCCAGTAGTATCCGGGACAGAAATGAAAAACTGTTTTTT. It translates to CASSIRDRNEKLFF.

The chain recombines TRBV2 with TRBJ1-5; perhaps TRBD1 as D (6 bases). Deletions cut 4 bases from V and 6 bases from J, with 13 bases between. This CDR3 contains 14 residues. CDR1 and CDR2 (germline): SNHLY, FYNNEI. The CDR3 region is CASSGGTGIQPQHF. In DNA form, the CDR3 reads TGTGCCAGCAGTGGGGGCACAGGGATTCAGCCCCAGCATTTT.

This clone was recorded once. Germline is not matched at one junction end, which may reflect a read error. The chain employs TRBV7-2 and TRBJ2-6; perhaps TRBD1 as D (5 bases). In germline, CDR1 is SGHTA, CDR2 FQGNSA. This CDR3 region has 17 residues. CDR3 DNA: TGTGTCAGCAGCTTTAATTCGCTGGGGCCAGGGGCCAACGTCCTGACTTTC. Encoded protein: CVSSFNSLGPGANVLTF.

The V and J genes are TRBV6-5 and TRBJ1-2; D is ambiguous. Germline-derived CDR1 and CDR2 are MNHEY and SVGAGI. The ends were cut back, 4 bases at V and 8 bases at J, with 8 bases in the middle. The CDR3 covers 11 residues. The CDR3, as DNA: TGTGCCAGCAGTTCCGGGGAAGGCTACACCTTC. This translates into CASSSGEGYTF.